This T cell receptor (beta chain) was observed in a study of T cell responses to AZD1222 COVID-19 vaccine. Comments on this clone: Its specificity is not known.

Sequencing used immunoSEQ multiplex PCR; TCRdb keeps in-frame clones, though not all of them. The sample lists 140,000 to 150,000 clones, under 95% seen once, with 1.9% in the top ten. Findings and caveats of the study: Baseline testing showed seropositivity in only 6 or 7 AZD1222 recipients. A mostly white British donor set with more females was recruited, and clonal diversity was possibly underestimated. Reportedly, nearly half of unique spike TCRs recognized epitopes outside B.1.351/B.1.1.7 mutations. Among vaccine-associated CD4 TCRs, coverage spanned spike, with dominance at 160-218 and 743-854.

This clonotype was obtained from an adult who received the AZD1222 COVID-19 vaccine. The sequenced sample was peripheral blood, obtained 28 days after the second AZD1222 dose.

Written as DNA, the CDR3 is TGTGCCAGCGGGGAACAGGGGGAAGTCGGAAACACCATATATTTT. This encodes CASGEQGEVGNTIYF. The chain uses TRBV5-4 and TRBJ1-3, with TRBD1 identical over 8 bases. There are 15 residues in the CDR3. Trimming removed 7 bases from V and 4 bases from J; junction bases left unmatched: 10. Germline V gene data show CDR1 as SGHNT and CDR2 as YYREEE (reference sequence).